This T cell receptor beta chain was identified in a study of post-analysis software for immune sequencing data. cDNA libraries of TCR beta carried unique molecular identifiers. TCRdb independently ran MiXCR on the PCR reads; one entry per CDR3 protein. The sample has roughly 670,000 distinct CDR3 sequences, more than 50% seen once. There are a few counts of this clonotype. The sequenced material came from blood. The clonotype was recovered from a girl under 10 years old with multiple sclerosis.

As DNA, the CDR3 is TGTGCCAGCAGTCTCCTATCAAGCACAGATACGCAGTATTTT. It yields the protein CASSLLSSTDTQYF. The V call is TRBV12-3 or TRBV12-4, the J call TRBJ2-3; D gene ambiguous. The CDR3 spans 14 residues. V was shortened by 5 bases and J by 0 bases, with 9 bases between the two germline ends.